This TCR beta chain was captured by sequencing in a study of CD8 T cells in ankylosing spondylitis. General study points: The study identified a TCR beta motif of roughly eight highly homologous variants that appeared characteristic of ankylosing spondylitis blood. The authors reported significant enrichment of disease-linked clones in matched ankylosing spondylitis synovial fluid.

About this clonotype itself: No antigen is known for it.

Germline V CDR1 and CDR2: MNHEY, SVGAGI. V was pared by 2 bases and J by 13 bases, with 7 bases of the junction left unmatched. The CDR3 loop spans 15 amino acids. TCRdb independently ran MiXCR on the 5' RACE reads; one entry per CDR3 protein. Altogether approximately 400,000 distinct CDR3 sequences are present, about 15% being singletons, with the ten largest covering over 0.9%. The sequence was collected from a male donor with ankylosing spondylitis. Sequencing was carried out using blood, either unsorted or a sorted T cell fraction (not recorded which). This chain connects TRBV6-5 to TRBJ2-1, with TRBD2 matching over 14 bases. The CDR3 DNA reads as TGTGCCAGCAGTTACCCGGGACTAGCGGGAGAAGGACAGTTCTTC. Its protein product is CASSYPGLAGEGQFF.